What follows are 2 T cell receptor beta chains derived from one specimen sequenced in a study of blood T cell repertoires in COVID-19. Using immunoSEQ multiplex PCR, the repertoire was profiled, and TCRdb retains in-frame clones only, with some absent. The table shows under 200,000 clones, with roughly 90% occurring only once. The sequencing input was PBMCs or T cells enriched from blood (not recorded which). Receptors originate from a woman in her forties or fifties who had recovered from COVID-19.

The chain employs TRBV6-6 and TRBJ2-7, with TRBD2 as a possible D gene (6 bases). Looked up from germline, CDR1 is MNHNY and CDR2 is SVGAGI (reference sequence). The CDR3 totals 13 residues. V was clipped by 8 bases and J by 4 bases, with 15 bases between them. The CDR3 DNA follows: TGTGCCAGCCTAGGGACTTTTGGGTACGAGCAGTACTTC. The encoded protein is CASLGTFGYEQYF.

As concerns this clone: This sample includes further DNA sequences coding for the same CDR3. The chain links TRBV18 to TRBJ2-3; TRBD1 agrees at 7 bases. The V and J ends lost 3 bases and 2 bases, in that order; junction bases with no gene match: 5. Germline V gene lookup returns CDR1 KGHSH and CDR2 LQKENI. There are 15 residues in the CDR3. The CDR3 DNA reads as TGTGCCAGCTCACCTCCGGGACAGTCCACAGATACGCAGTATTTT. Translated: CASSPPGQSTDTQYF.